This T cell receptor beta chain comes out of a study of blood T cell repertoires in COVID-19. Whole-study context: COVID-19 samples from acute and convalescent phases originated in the United States, Italy and Spain. Sample material is recorded as cDNA or gDNA derived from T cells, B-cell-depleted T cells, or PBMCs.

Study processing details: It was from reference gene primer amplification that nucleated cell counts were estimated. Profiled with immunoSEQ multiplex PCR; TCRdb holds only in-frame clones, not every one. V, J and clone size reflect that table, while D and trimming were determined from the DNA. The data hold around 78,000 clones, with under 80% observed a single time. The source is a human donor in a cohort sampled during active COVID-19. Sequencing used peripheral blood.

CDR3 amino acids: CASSLGRGLGETQYF. Written as DNA, the CDR3 is TGTGCCAGCAGCTTGGGCAGGGGGTTAGGAGAGACCCAGTACTTC. The V and J genes are TRBV5-4 and TRBJ2-5; 7 positions match TRBD1. Germline V CDR1 and CDR2: SGHNT, YYREEE (reference sequence). The V segment lost 0 bases and the J segment 4 bases; nucleotides outside the gene matches: 6. CDR3 length: 15 residues.